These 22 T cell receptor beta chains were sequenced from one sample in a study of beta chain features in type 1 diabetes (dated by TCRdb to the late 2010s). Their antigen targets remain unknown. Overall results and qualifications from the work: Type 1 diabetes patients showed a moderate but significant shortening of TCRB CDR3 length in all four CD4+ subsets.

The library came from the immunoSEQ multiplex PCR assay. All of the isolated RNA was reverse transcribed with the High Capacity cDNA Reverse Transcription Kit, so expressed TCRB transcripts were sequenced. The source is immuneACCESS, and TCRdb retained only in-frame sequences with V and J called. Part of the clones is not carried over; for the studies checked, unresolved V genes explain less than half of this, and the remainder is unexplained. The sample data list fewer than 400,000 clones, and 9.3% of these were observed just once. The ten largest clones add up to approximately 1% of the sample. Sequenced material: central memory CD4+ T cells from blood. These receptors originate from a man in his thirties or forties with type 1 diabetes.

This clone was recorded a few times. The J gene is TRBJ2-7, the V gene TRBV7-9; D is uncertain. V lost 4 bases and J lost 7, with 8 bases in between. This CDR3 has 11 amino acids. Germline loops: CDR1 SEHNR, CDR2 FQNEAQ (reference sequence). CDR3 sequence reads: CASSSLGEQYF. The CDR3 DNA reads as TGTGCCAGCAGCTCTTTAGGTGAGCAGTACTTC.

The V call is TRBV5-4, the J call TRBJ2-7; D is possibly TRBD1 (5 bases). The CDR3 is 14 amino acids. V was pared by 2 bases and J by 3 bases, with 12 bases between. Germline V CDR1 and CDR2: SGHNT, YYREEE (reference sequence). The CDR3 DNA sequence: TGTGCCAGCAGCTTCCCTCAGGGTAACTACGAGCAGTACTTC. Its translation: CASSFPQGNYEQYF.

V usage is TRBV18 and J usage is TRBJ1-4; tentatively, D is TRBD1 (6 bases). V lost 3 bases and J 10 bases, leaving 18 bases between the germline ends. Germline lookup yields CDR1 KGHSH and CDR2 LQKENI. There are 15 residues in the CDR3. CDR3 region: CASSPAQGSFGKLFF. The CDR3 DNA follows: TGTGCCAGCTCACCGGCACAGGGTAGTTTCGGAAAACTGTTTTTT.

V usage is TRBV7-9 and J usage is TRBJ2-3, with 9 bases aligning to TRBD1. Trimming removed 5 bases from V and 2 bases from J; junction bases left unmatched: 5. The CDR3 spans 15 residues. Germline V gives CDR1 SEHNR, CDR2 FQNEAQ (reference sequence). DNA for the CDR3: TGTGCCAGCAGCGCGGGGACAGGGTTCACAGATACGCAGTATTTT. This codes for CASSAGTGFTDTQYF. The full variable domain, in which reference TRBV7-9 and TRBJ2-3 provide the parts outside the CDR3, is DTGVSQNPRHKITKRGQNVTFRCDPISEHNRLYWYRQTLGQGPEFLTYFQNEAQLEKSRLLSDRFSAERPKGSFSTLEIQRTEQGDSAMYLCASSAGTGFTDTQYFGPGTRLTVL.

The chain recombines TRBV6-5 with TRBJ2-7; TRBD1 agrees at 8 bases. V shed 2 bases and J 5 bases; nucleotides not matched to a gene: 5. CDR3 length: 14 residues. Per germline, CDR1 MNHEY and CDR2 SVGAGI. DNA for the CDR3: TGTGCCAGCAGTTACGGACAGGGATCAAACGAGCAGTACTTC. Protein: CASSYGQGSNEQYF.

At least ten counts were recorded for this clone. In nucleotides, the CDR3 is TGTGCCACCTCCGCGAAACGGGAAAAACTGTTTTTT. Protein sequence: CATSAKREKLFF. V usage is TRBV19 and J usage is TRBJ1-4; D gene ambiguous. This CDR3 is built from 12 residues. The germline CDR1 and CDR2 sequences are LNHDA and SQIVND (reference sequence). V shed 10 bases and J shed 8 bases, with 14 bases lying between them.

CDR3 coding DNA: TGTGCCAGCACCTGGGACCGCCGGCAAGCTTTCTTT. As protein: CASTWDRRQAFF. The chain joins TRBV9 to TRBJ1-1, with a weak D call TRBD1 (5 bases). Trimming shortened V by 6 bases and J by 9 bases, and 15 bases separated the two germline ends. The germline gives CDR1 SGDLS, CDR2 YYNGEE. The CDR3 sequence is 12 residues long.

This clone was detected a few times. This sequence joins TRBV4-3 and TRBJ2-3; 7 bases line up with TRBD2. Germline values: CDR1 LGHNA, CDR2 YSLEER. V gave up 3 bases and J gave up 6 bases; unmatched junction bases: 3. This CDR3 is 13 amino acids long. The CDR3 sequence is CASSQWTRDTQYF. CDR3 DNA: TGCGCCAGCAGCCAGTGGACTAGGGATACGCAGTATTTT.

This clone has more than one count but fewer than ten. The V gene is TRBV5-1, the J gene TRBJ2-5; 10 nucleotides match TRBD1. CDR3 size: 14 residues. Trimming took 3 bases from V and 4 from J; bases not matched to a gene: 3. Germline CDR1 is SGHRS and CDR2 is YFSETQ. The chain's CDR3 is CASSWTGGSETQYF. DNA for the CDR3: TGCGCCAGCAGCTGGACAGGGGGGTCAGAGACCCAGTACTTC.

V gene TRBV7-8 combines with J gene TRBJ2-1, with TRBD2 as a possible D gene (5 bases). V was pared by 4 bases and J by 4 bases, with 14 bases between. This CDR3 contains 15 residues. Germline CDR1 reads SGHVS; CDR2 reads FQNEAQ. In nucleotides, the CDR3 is TGTGCCAGCAGCTCCTCCCTGCGGGTATACAATGAGCAGTTCTTC. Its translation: CASSSSLRVYNEQFF.

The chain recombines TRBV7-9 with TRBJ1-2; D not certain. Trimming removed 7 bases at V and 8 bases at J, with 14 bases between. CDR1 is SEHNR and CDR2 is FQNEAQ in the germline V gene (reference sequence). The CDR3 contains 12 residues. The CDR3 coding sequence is TGTGCCAGCAACGCGGGAGTTGGCGGCTACACCTTC. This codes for CASNAGVGGYTF. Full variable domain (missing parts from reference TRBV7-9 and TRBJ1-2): DTGVSQNPRHKITKRGQNVTFRCDPISEHNRLYWYRQTLGQGPEFLTYFQNEAQLEKSRLLSDRFSAERPKGSFSTLEIQRTEQGDSAMYLCASNAGVGGYTFGSGTRLTVV.

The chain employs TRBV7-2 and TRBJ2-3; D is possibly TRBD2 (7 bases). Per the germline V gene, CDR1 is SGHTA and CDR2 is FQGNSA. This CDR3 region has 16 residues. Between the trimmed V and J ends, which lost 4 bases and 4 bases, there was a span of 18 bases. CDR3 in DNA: TGTGCCAGCAGCTGGGGGTCTGCGGGGGCGTCAGATACGCAGTATTTT. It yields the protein CASSWGSAGASDTQYF.

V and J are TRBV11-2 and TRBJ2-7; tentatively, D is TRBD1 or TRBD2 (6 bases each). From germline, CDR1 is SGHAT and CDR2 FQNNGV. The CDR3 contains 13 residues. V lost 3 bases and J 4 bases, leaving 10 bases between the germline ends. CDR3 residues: CASSFKGGYEQYF. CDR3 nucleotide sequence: TGTGCCAGCAGCTTCAAGGGGGGATACGAGCAGTACTTC.

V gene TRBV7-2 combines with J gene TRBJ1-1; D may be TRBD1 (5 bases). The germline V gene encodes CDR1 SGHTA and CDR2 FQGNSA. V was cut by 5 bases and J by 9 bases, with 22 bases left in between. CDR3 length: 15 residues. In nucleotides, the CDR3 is TGTGCCAGCAGCCCCCCTTCGGGACCTCCGTCAAAAGCTTTCTTT. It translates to CASSPPSGPPSKAFF.

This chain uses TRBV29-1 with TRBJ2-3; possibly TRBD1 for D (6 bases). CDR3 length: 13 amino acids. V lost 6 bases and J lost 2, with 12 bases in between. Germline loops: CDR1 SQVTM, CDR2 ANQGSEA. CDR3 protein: CSVHRAPTDTQYF. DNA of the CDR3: TGCAGCGTACACAGGGCTCCCACAGATACGCAGTATTTT.

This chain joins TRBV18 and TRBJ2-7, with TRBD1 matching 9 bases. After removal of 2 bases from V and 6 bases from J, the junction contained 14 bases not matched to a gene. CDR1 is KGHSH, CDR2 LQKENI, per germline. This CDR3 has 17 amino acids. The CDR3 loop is CASSPIILGTGPGEQYF. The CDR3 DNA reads TGTGCCAGCTCACCAATCATATTGGGGACAGGGCCGGGCGAGCAGTACTTC.

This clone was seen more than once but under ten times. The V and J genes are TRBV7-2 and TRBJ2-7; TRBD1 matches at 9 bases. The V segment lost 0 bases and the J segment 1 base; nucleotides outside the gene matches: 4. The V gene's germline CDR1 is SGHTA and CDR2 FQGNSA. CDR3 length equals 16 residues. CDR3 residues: CASSLAPGTGSYEQYF. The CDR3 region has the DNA TGTGCCAGCAGCTTAGCGCCCGGGACAGGGTCCTACGAGCAGTACTTC.

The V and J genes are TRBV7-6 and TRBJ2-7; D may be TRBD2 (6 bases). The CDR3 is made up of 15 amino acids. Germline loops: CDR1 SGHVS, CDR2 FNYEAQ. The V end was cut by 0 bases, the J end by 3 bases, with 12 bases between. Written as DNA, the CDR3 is TGTGCCAGCAGCTTAGCGCTCGGAGGGAACTACGAGCAGTACTTC. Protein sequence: CASSLALGGNYEQYF.

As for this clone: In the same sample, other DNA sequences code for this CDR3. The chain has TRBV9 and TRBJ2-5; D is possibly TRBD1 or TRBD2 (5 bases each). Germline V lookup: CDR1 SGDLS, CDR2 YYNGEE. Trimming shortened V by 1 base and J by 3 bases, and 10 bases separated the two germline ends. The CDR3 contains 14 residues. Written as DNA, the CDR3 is TGTGCCAGCAGCGTAACGGGGACCGAAGAGACCCAGTACTTC. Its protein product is CASSVTGTEETQYF.

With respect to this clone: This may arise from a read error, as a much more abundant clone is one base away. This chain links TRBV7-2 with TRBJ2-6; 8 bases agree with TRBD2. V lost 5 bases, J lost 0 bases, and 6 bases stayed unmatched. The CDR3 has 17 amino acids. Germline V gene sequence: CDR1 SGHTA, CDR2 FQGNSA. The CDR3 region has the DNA TGTGCCAGCAGCCGGGGGGGCTTCAACTCTGGGGCCAACGTCCTGACTTTC. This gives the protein CASSRGGFNSGANVLTF. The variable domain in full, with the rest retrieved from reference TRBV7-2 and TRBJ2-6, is GAGVSQSPSNKVTEKGKDVELRCDPISGHTALYWYRQSLGQGLEFLIYFQGNSAPDKSGLPSDRFSAERTGGSVSTLTIQRTQQEDSAVYLCASSRGGFNSGANVLTFGAGSRLTVL.

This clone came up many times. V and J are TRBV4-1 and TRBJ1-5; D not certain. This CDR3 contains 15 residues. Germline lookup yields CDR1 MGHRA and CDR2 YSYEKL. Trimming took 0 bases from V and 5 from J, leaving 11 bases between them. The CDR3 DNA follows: TGCGCCAGCAGCCAAGATGGGAACATATATCAGCCCCAGCATTTT. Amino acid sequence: CASSQDGNIYQPQHF.

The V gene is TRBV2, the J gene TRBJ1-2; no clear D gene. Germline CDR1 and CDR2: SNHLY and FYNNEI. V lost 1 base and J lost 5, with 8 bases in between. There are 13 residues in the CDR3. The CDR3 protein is CASSEDTLYGYTF. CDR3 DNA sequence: TGTGCCAGCAGTGAAGACACTCTATATGGCTACACCTTC.